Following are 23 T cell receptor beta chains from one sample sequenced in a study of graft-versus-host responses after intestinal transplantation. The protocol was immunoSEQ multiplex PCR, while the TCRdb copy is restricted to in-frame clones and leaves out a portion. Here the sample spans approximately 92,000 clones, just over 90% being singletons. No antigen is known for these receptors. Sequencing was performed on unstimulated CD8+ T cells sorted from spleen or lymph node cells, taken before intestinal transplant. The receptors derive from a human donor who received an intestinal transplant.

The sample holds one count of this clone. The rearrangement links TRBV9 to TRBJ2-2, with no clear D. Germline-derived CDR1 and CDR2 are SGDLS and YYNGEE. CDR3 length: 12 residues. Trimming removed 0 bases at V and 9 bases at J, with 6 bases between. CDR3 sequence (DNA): TGTGCCAGCAGCGTAGATGGGTGGGAGCTGTTTTTT. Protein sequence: CASSVDGWELFF.

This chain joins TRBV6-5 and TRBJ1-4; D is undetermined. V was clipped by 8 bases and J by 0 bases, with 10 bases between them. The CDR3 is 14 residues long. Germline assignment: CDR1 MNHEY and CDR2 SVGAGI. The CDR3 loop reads CASGWSATNEKLFF. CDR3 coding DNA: TGTGCCAGCGGTTGGAGTGCAACTAATGAAAAACTGTTTTTT.

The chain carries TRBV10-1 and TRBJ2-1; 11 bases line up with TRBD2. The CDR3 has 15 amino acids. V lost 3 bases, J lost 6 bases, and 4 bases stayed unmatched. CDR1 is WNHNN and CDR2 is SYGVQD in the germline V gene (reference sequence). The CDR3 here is CASSEVAGGLNEQFF. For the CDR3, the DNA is TGCGCCAGCAGTGAAGTAGCGGGAGGGCTCAATGAGCAGTTCTTC.

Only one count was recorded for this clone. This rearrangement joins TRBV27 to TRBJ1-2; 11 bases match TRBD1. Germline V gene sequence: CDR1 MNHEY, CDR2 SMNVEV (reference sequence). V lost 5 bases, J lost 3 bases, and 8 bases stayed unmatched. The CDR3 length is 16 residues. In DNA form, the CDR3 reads TGTGCCAGCAGTCAAACCGGGACAGGGGGTTACTATGGCTACACCTTC. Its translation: CASSQTGTGGYYGYTF.

CDR3 in amino acids: CASRRLNEQFF. The CDR3 coding sequence is TGTGCCAGCCGTCGACTCAATGAGCAGTTCTTC. The chain employs TRBV27 and TRBJ2-1; D is uncertain. CDR3 length: 11 amino acids. Between the trimmed V and J ends, which lost 8 bases and 6 bases, there was a span of 8 bases. Per the germline V gene, CDR1 is MNHEY and CDR2 is SMNVEV (reference sequence).

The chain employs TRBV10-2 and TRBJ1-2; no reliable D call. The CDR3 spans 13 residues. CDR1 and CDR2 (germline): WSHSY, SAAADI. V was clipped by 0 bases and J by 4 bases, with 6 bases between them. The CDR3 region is CASSESGPYGYTF. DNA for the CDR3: TGCGCCAGCAGTGAGTCCGGTCCCTATGGCTACACCTTC.

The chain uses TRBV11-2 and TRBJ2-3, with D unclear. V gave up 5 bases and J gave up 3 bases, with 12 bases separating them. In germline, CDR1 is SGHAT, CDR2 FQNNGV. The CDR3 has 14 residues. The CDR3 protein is CASSPPDETDTQYF. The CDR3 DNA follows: TGTGCCAGCAGCCCTCCAGACGAGACAGATACGCAGTATTTT. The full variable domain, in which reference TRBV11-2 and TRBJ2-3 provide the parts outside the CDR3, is EAGVAQSPRYKIIEKRQSVAFWCNPISGHATLYWYQQILGQGPKLLIQFQNNGVVDDSQLPKDRFSAERLKGVDSTLKIQPAKLEDSAVYLCASSPPDETDTQYFGPGTRLTVL.

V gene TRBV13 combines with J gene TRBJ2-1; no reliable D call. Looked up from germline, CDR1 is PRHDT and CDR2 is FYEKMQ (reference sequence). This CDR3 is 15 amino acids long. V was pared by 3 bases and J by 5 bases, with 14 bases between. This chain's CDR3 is CASSLPPQGDNEQFF. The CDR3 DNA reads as TGTGCCAGCAGCTTGCCCCCCCAAGGAGACAATGAGCAGTTCTTC. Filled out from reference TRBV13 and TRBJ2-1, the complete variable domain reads AAGVIQSPRHLIKEKRETATLKCYPIPRHDTVYWYQQGPGQDPQFLISFYEKMQSDKGSIPDRFSAQQFSDYHSELNMSSLELGDSALYFCASSLPPQGDNEQFFGPGTRLTVL.

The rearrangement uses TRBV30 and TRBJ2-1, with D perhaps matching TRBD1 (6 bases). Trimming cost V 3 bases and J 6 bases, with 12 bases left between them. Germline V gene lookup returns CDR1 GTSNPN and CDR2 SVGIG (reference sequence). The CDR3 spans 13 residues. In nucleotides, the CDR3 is TGTGCCTGGAGCCGCGCCAGGGGCAATGAGCAGTTCTTC. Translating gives CAWSRARGNEQFF.

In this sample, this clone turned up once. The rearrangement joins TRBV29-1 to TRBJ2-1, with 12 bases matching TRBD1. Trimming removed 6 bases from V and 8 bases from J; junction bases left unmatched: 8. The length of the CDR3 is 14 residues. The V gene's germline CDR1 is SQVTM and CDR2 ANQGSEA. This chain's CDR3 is CSVPPGQGADEQFF. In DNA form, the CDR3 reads TGCAGCGTCCCGCCGGGACAGGGGGCCGATGAGCAGTTCTTC.

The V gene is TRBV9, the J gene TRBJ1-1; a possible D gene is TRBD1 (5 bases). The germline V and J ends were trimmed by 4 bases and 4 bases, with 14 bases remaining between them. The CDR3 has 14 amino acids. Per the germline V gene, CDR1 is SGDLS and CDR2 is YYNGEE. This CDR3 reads CASSPRGVSTEAFF. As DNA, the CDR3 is TGTGCCAGCAGCCCGCGGGGGGTGAGCACTGAAGCTTTCTTT.

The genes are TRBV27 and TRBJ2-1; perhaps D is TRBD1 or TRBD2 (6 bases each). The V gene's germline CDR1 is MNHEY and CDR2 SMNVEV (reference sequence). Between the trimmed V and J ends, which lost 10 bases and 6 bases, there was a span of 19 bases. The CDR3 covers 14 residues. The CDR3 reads CATGDGGGVNEQFF. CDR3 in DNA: TGTGCCACAGGGGATGGGGGAGGTGTCAATGAGCAGTTCTTC.

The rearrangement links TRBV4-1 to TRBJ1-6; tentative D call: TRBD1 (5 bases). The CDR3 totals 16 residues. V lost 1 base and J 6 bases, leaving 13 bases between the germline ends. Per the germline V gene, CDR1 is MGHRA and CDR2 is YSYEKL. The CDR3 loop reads CASSQVRDSFNSPLHF. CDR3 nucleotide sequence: TGCGCCAGCAGCCAAGTCCGCGACAGCTTTAATTCACCCCTCCACTTT.

DNA for the CDR3: TGTGCCAGCAGCTTGGGGGTTAGTTCCTACAATGAGCAGTTCTTC. Translated: CASSLGVSSYNEQFF. The chain recombines TRBV5-5 with TRBJ2-1; D call uncertain. With 0 bases removed from V and 1 base from J, the gap between germline ends came to 8 bases. Looked up from germline, CDR1 is SGHKS and CDR2 is YYEKEE (reference sequence). The CDR3 covers 15 residues.

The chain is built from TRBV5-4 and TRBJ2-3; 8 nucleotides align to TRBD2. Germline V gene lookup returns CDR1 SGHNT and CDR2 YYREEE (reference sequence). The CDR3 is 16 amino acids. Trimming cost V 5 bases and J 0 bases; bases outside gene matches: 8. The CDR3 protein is CASSLTSATSTDTQYF. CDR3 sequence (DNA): TGTGCCAGCAGTTTGACTAGCGCTACTAGCACAGATACGCAGTATTTT.

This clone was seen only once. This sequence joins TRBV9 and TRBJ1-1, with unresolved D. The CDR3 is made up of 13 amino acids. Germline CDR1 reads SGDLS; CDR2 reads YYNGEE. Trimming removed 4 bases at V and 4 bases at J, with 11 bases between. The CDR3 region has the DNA TGTGCCAGCAGCCCCGGCGGGGTCACTGAAGCTTTCTTT. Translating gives CASSPGGVTEAFF.

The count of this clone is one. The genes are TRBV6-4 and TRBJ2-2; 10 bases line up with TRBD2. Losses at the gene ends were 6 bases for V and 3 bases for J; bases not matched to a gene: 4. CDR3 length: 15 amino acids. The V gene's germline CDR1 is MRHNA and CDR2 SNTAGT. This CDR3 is CASSVAGGDTGELFF. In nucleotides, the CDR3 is TGTGCCAGCAGCGTAGCGGGAGGTGACACCGGGGAGCTGTTTTTT.

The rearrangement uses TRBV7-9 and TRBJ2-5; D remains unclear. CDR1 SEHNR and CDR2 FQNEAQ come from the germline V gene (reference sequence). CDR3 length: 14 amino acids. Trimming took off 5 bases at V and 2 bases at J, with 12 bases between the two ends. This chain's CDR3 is CASSPPSEQETQYF. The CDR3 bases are TGTGCCAGCAGCCCCCCGTCAGAGCAAGAGACCCAGTACTTC.

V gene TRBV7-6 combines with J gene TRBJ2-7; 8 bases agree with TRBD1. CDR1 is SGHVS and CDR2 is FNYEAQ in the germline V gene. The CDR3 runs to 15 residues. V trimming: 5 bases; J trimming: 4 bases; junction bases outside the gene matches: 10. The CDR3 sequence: CASSGQGLLEYEQYF. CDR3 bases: TGTGCCAGCAGCGGACAGGGTTTATTGGAATACGAGCAGTACTTC.

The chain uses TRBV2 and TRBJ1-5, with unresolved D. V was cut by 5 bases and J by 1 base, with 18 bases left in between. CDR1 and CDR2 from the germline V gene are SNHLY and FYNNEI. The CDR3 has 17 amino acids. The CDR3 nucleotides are TGTGCCAGCAGTCCCCGTAGGGTGGGGAAGAGCAATCAGCCCCAGCATTTT. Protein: CASSPRRVGKSNQPQHF. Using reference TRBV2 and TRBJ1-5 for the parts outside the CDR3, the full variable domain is EPEVTQTPSHQVTQMGQEVILRCVPISNHLYFYWYRQILGQKVEFLVSFYNNEISEKSEIFDDQFSVERPDGSNFTLKIRSTKLEDSAMYFCASSPRRVGKSNQPQHFGDGTRLSIL.

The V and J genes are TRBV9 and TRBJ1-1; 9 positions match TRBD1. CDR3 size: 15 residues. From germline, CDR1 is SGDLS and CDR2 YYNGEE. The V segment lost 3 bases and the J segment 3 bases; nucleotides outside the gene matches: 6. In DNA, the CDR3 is TGTGCCAGCAGCGCAACAGGGGGCTTGTACACTGAAGCTTTCTTT. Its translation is CASSATGGLYTEAFF.

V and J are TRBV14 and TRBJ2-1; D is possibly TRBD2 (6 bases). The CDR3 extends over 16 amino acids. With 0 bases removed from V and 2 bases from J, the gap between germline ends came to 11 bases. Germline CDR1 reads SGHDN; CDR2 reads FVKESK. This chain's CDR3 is CASSQEGGHPYNEQFF. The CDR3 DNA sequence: TGTGCCAGCAGCCAAGAGGGAGGTCACCCCTACAATGAGCAGTTCTTC.

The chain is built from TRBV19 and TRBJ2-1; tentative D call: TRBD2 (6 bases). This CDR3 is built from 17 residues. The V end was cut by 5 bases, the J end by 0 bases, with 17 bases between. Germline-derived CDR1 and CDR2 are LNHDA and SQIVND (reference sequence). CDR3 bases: TGTGCCAGTAGTTGGGTGGGCGGGGTCAGCTCCTACAATGAGCAGTTCTTC. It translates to CASSWVGGVSSYNEQFF.